Below, 17 T cell receptor beta chains from the same sample are listed, as sequenced in a study of glioma-infiltrating T cells. Amplification of TCR alpha and beta CDR3 regions from RNA used iRepertoire nested multiplex PCR. TCRdb itself ran the multiplex PCR reads through MiXCR, one entry per CDR3 protein. Found here are more than 95,000 distinct CDR3 sequences, 20% to 25% of them singletons; the top ten hold roughly 15%. Sequences were obtained from glioma tissue, nonneoplastic brain tissue, or PBMCs (not recorded which). These receptors all come from a human donor with low-grade glioma or glioblastoma, undergoing nonglioma brain surgery, or in good health (not recorded which).

This clonotype was recorded at least ten times. The chain recombines TRBV6-1 with TRBJ1-6; D unclear. The germline V and J ends were trimmed by 4 bases and 6 bases, with 10 bases remaining between them. This CDR3 region has 14 residues. Germline V gives CDR1 MNHNS, CDR2 SASEGT. This chain's CDR3 is CASSVGRTNSPLHF. CDR3 nucleotides: TGTGCCAGCAGTGTCGGACGGACTAATTCACCCCTCCACTTT.

This clonotype was counted ten times or more. The chain carries TRBV18 and TRBJ1-2, with D maybe TRBD1 (5 bases). This CDR3 is built from 17 residues. V was clipped by 4 bases and J by 1 base, with 19 bases between them. Germline assignment: CDR1 KGHSH and CDR2 LQKENI. CDR3 amino acids: CASSLSSSDQGNYGYTF. For the CDR3, the DNA is TGTGCCAGCTCACTATCCAGTTCAGACCAGGGTAACTATGGCTACACCTTC.

The table lists this clonotype with a few counts. The chain joins TRBV7-9 to TRBJ1-1; weak D call: TRBD1 (5 bases). This CDR3 comprises 15 residues. Germline lookup yields CDR1 SEHNR and CDR2 FQNEAQ (reference sequence). Trimming took 1 base from V and 11 from J, leaving 20 bases between them. CDR3 region: CASSLGGTANGAAFF. In nucleotides, the CDR3 is TGTGCCAGCAGCTTAGGGGGGACGGCGAACGGGGCGGCTTTCTTT.

This clonotype was detected ten times or more. This sequence joins TRBV3-1 and TRBJ2-3; no definite D call. The germline V gene encodes CDR1 LGHDT and CDR2 YNNKEL (reference sequence). V was cut by 1 base and J by 8 bases, with 16 bases left in between. CDR3 length equals 15 residues. CDR3 loop: CASSQGLAQESTQYF. Written as DNA, the CDR3 is TGTGCCAGCAGCCAAGGACTGGCGCAGGAGAGTACGCAGTATTTT.

The chain has TRBV3-1 and TRBJ2-4; no clear D. The CDR3 is 17 amino acids. Germline V gene sequence: CDR1 LGHDT, CDR2 YNNKEL (reference sequence). Trimming cost V 1 base and J 0 bases, with 13 bases left between them. In DNA, the CDR3 is TGTGCCAGCAGCCAAGGGAACAGTTTCCTAGCCAAAAACATTCAGTACTTC. This sequence encodes CASSQGNSFLAKNIQYF. The variable domain in full, with the rest retrieved from reference TRBV3-1 and TRBJ2-4, is DTAVSQTPKYLVTQMGNDKSIKCEQNLGHDTMYWYKQDSKKFLKIMFSYNNKELIINETVPNRFSPKSPDKAHLNLHINSLELGDSAVYFCASSQGNSFLAKNIQYFGAGTRLSVL.

This clonotype showed up just a few times. V is TRBV9 and J is TRBJ2-3; 9 bases match TRBD2. Germline loops: CDR1 SGDLS, CDR2 YYNGEE. The CDR3 runs 16 residues. Trimming took 4 bases from V and 4 from J; bases not matched to a gene: 10. Here the CDR3 DNA reads TGTGCCAGCAGCCCCAGCCGAGCGGGAGGCTCAGATACGCAGTATTTT. It specifies CASSPSRAGGSDTQYF.

At least ten counts were recorded for this clonotype. The chain carries TRBV7-2 and TRBJ1-5, with unresolved D. The length of the CDR3 is 15 residues. The V and J ends lost 1 base and 4 bases respectively, with 11 bases between them. Germline V gene sequence: CDR1 SGHTA, CDR2 FQGNSA. The CDR3 region is CASSLGAGYNQPQHF. DNA of the CDR3: TGTGCCAGCAGCTTAGGGGCAGGCTATAATCAGCCCCAGCATTTT.

This clonotype was found many times. Germline is not matched at one junction end, which may reflect a read error. The V gene is TRBV20-1, the J gene TRBJ2-1, with TRBD2 matching 8 bases. CDR3 size: 16 residues. The germline V gene has CDR1 DFQATT and CDR2 SNEGSKA (reference sequence). CDR3 sequence: CSARASGGRMGDEQFF. In nucleotides, the CDR3 is TGCAGTGCCAGAGCGAGCGGCGGGAGGATGGGTGATGAGCAGTTCTTC.

In regard to this clonotype: It may be a read error: a sequence one base away is much more abundant. The genes are TRBV4-3 and TRBJ1-2, with D hard to call. Germline lookup yields CDR1 LGHNA and CDR2 YSLEER. V lost 1 base and J lost 3, with 12 bases in between. This CDR3 spans 15 amino acids. The CDR3 loop reads CASSQAITADYGYTF. CDR3 nucleotides: TGCGCCAGCAGCCAAGCCATTACAGCAGACTATGGCTACACCTTC.

A few counts support this clonotype. A much larger clone differs by one base, so this may be a read error. The chain couples TRBV4-1 to TRBJ2-3, with D maybe TRBD1 (6 bases). This CDR3 has 16 amino acids. Germline loops: CDR1 MGHRA, CDR2 YSYEKL. CDR3 loop: CASSQGGARGTDKQYF. The CDR3 bases are TGCGCCAGCAGCCAAGGAGGAGCCAGGGGCACAGATAAGCAGTATTTT.

The V call is TRBV29-1, the J call TRBJ1-2; D is unclear. The CDR3 loop spans 12 amino acids. The germline CDR1 and CDR2 sequences are SQVTM and ANQGSEA. The CDR3 loop is CSVDTVFNSYTF. The CDR3 DNA is TGCAGTGTAGATACGGTTTTTAATAGCTACACCTTC. Full variable domain (rest looked up from reference TRBV29-1 and TRBJ1-2): SAVISQKPSRDICQRGTSLTIQCQVDSQVTMMFWYRQQPGQSLTLIATANQGSEATYESGFVIDKFPISRPNLTFSTLTVSNMSPEDSSIYLCSVDTVFNSYTFGSGTRLTVV.

Ten or more counts support this clonotype. The V and J genes are TRBV15 and TRBJ1-1, with D hard to call. Trimming took 5 bases from V and 7 from J, leaving 14 bases between them. Per the germline V gene, CDR1 is LNHNV and CDR2 is YYDKDF (reference sequence). This CDR3 is 13 amino acids long. The CDR3 DNA follows: TGTGCCACCAGCCGTCAGAGGATGGGTGAAGCTTTCTTT. This codes for CATSRQRMGEAFF.

This clonotype was seen only a few times. This chain joins TRBV29-1 and TRBJ2-4, with TRBD1 matching over 7 bases. Trimming at V came to 6 bases and at J to 8 bases, leaving 10 bases not matched to a gene. CDR1 and CDR2 (germline): SQVTM, ANQGSEA. This CDR3 spans 13 amino acids. The DNA of the CDR3 is TGCAGCGTCGCACACGGGACAGCGGACATTCAGTACTTC. Translation: CSVAHGTADIQYF.

This sequence joins TRBV12-3 or TRBV12-4 and TRBJ2-1; D may be TRBD2 (6 bases). This CDR3 is 17 amino acids long. Trimming cost V 5 bases and J 4 bases, with 21 bases left between them. In nucleotides, the CDR3 is TGTGCCAGCAGTCCTGGGACTTGGCTAGCCCCTTACAATGAGCAGTTCTTC. This encodes CASSPGTWLAPYNEQFF.

This clonotype was detected many times. The chain employs TRBV28 and TRBJ1-2; D is unclear. The CDR3 runs to 12 residues. From germline, CDR1 is MDHEN and CDR2 SYDVKM. The V gene lost 5 bases and the J gene lost 0 bases, with 4 bases spanning the gap. The CDR3 region is CASSRANYGYTF. The CDR3 nucleotides are TGTGCCAGCAGTAGAGCTAACTATGGCTACACCTTC.

J is TRBJ2-1 and V is TRBV4-1; 9 bases agree with TRBD2. Germline V lookup: CDR1 MGHRA, CDR2 YSYEKL. V lost 4 bases and J lost 8; bases outside the gene matches: 15. The CDR3 length is 17 residues. The CDR3 loop reads CASSPPGFLAGRYEQFF. Written as DNA, the CDR3 is TGCGCCAGCAGCCCCCCGGGGTTCCTAGCGGGAAGGTATGAGCAGTTCTTC.

V is TRBV28 and J is TRBJ2-7, with TRBD2 matching 11 bases. From germline, CDR1 is MDHEN and CDR2 SYDVKM. V shed 5 bases and J 3 bases; nucleotides not matched to a gene: 15. The CDR3 spans 18 residues. The CDR3 DNA reads TGTGCCAGCAGTGGCGTGATGGTAACTAGCGGGAGTATCTACGAGCAGTACTTC. Protein: CASSGVMVTSGSIYEQYF.